These 29 T cell receptor beta chains came from one sample sequenced in a study of T cells in Graves' hyperthyroidism and ophthalmopathy. Regions amplified from RNA transcripts were the TCR beta CDR3 regions. With the HTBI primer set, the TCR CDR3 went through a first round of RT-PCR. Each CDR3 protein gets one entry after TCRdb re-called the multiplex PCR reads with MiXCR. The sample gives 300,000 or so distinct CDR3 sequences, about 20% of which show up once; around 54% is in the top ten. Sequenced sample: blood. These receptors all stem from a woman in her fifties or sixties with Graves' hyperthyroidism.

The chain is built from TRBV10-3 and TRBJ1-1; D unresolved. Germline V gives CDR1 ENHRY, CDR2 SYGVKD. CDR3 length: 14 amino acids. Trimming took 2 bases from V and 5 from J, leaving 12 bases between them. CDR3 nucleotide sequence: TGTGCCATCAGTGAGGGACGGTACTCGACTGAAGCTTTCTTT. Its protein is CAISEGRYSTEAFF.

This clonotype was counted only a few times. Likely a read error: the CDR3 ends without its conserved phenylalanine or tryptophan. The V call is TRBV3-1, the J call TRBJ1-1; TRBD1 aligns across 8 bases. The length of the CDR3 is 16 residues. From germline, CDR1 is LGHDT and CDR2 YNNKEL (reference sequence). V was pared by 5 bases and J by 5 bases, with 13 bases of the junction left unmatched. The CDR3 coding sequence is TGTGCCAGCAGCTCCAGGGCAGGGGGCTCGGGTACTGAAGCTTTCTCT. It is translated as CASSSRAGGSGTEAFS.

The chain has TRBV6-6 and TRBJ2-3; possible D gene TRBD2, 5 bases. Trimming took 2 bases from V and 4 from J, leaving 19 bases between them. This CDR3 has 17 residues. Germline V gene data show CDR1 as MNHNY and CDR2 as SVGAGI (reference sequence). The CDR3 here is CASSYEVGDRGSDTQYF. CDR3 in DNA: TGTGCCAGCAGTTACGAAGTTGGGGATCGGGGTTCAGATACGCAGTATTTT.

V is TRBV5-1 and J is TRBJ1-1; D possibly corresponds to TRBD1 (6 bases). In germline, CDR1 is SGHRS, CDR2 YFSETQ. Trimming took off 2 bases at V and 0 bases at J, with 14 bases between the two ends. The CDR3 runs 16 residues. As DNA, the CDR3 is TGCGCCAGCAGCTTCTTGGGGACACAGATGAACACTGAAGCTTTCTTT. Protein: CASSFLGTQMNTEAFF.

The chain links TRBV18 to TRBJ2-5; D is undetermined. The CDR3 has 15 amino acids. The V gene lost 6 bases and the J gene lost 2 bases, with 16 bases spanning the gap. Germline V gives CDR1 KGHSH, CDR2 LQKENI. The CDR3 nucleotides are TGTGCCAGCTCTCCCTCACCCAGCCCTCAAGAGACCCAGTACTTC. Its protein product is CASSPSPSPQETQYF. The full variable domain, with the rest looked up from reference TRBV18 and TRBJ2-5, is NAGVMQNPRHLVRRRGQEARLRCSPMKGHSHVYWYRQLPEEGLKFMVYLQKENIIDESGMPKERFSAEFPKEGPSILRIQQVVRGDSAAYFCASSPSPSPQETQYFGPGTRLLVL.

The chain is built from TRBV10-2 and TRBJ2-1; D gene uncertain. With 2 bases removed from V and 10 bases from J, the gap between germline ends came to 15 bases. The germline gives CDR1 WSHSY, CDR2 SAAADI. The CDR3 totals 14 residues. CDR3 in DNA: TGCGCCAGCAGTGAGAGGCCATCCTTCAGAGAGCAGTTCTTC. Translating it yields CASSERPSFREQFF.

With regard to this clonotype: A single base separates this from a much larger clone, so it may be a read error. The rearrangement uses TRBV10-3 and TRBJ1-2; 11 bases match TRBD1. The CDR3 is made up of 13 amino acids. Germline V lookup: CDR1 ENHRY, CDR2 SYGVKD. The CDR3 reads CAIFGTGGVGHTF. CDR3 coding DNA: TGTGCCATCTTCGGGACAGGGGGTGTTGGCCACACCTTC.

V and J are TRBV6-1 and TRBJ1-1; D gene ambiguous. Trimming removed 1 base at V and 0 bases at J, with 3 bases between. The length of the CDR3 is 13 residues. Germline CDR1 and CDR2: MNHNS and SASEGT. The CDR3 bases are TGTGCCAGCAGTGAAGAACTGAACACTGAAGCTTTCTTT. This encodes CASSEELNTEAFF.

The chain combines TRBV6-1 with TRBJ2-7, with D possibly TRBD1 on 5 matching bases. The CDR3 length is 14 residues. Trimming pared 7 bases from V and 2 bases from J, leaving 15 bases between. Per the germline V gene, CDR1 is MNHNS and CDR2 is SASEGT. The CDR3 protein is CASIQDTATYEQYV. In DNA form, the CDR3 reads TGTGCCAGCATCCAGGACACGGCCACCTACGAGCAGTACGTC.

There are many counts of this clonotype. The V and J genes are TRBV11-1 and TRBJ2-7, with D possibly matching TRBD1 (6 bases). Germline V gene data show CDR1 as SGHAT and CDR2 as FQDESV (reference sequence). This CDR3 has 14 residues. The V gene lost 3 bases and the J gene lost 4 bases, with 13 bases spanning the gap. Here the CDR3 DNA reads TGTGCCAGCAGCTTGAACAGGGATTTGTACGAGCAGTACTTC. As protein: CASSLNRDLYEQYF.

This chain links TRBV28 with TRBJ1-5; D is unclear. This CDR3 is built from 14 residues. Trimming pared 5 bases from V and 7 bases from J, leaving 15 bases between. Germline CDR1 reads MDHEN; CDR2 reads SYDVKM. The CDR3 coding sequence is TGTGCCAGCAGTCTTACGGGTGTCAGGCAGCCCCAGCATTTT. It yields the protein CASSLTGVRQPQHF.

This CDR3 reads CASSADLPGTGGALHF. CDR3 DNA sequence: TGTGCCAGCAGCGCCGATCTCCCCGGGACGGGAGGAGCCCTCCACTTT. J is TRBJ1-6 and V is TRBV9; TRBD1 might be the D (5 bases). This CDR3 is built from 16 residues. Germline V gene data show CDR1 as SGDLS and CDR2 as YYNGEE. Trimming removed 3 bases from V and 14 bases from J, with 24 bases in between.

The gene calls are TRBV29-1 and TRBJ2-3; 8 bases match TRBD2. The length of the CDR3 is 16 residues. V lost 3 bases and J lost 1; bases outside the gene matches: 9. Per germline, CDR1 SQVTM and CDR2 ANQGSEA. DNA of the CDR3: TGCAGCGTTGATGTCGTGCGAGCGGGGGGCACAGATACGCAGTATTTT. Protein: CSVDVVRAGGTDTQYF.

This clonotype was detected ten times or more. The CDR3 spells CASSRGGGNQPQHF. DNA for the CDR3: TGTGCCAGCAGTAGGGGAGGGGGCAATCAGCCCCAGCATTTT. The chain combines TRBV12-3 or TRBV12-4 with TRBJ1-5; tentatively, D is TRBD1 (5 bases). V shed 5 bases and J shed 2 bases, with 10 bases lying between them. The CDR3 extends over 14 amino acids.

This clonotype was seen many times. The V gene is TRBV3-1, the J gene TRBJ1-6, with unresolved D. The germline gives CDR1 LGHDT, CDR2 YNNKEL (reference sequence). The germline V and J ends were trimmed by 0 bases and 5 bases, with 11 bases remaining between them. This CDR3 has 16 residues. This CDR3 reads CASSQDWQINNSPLHF. The CDR3 nucleotides are TGTGCCAGCAGCCAAGATTGGCAGATAAATAATTCACCCCTCCACTTT.

This clonotype was observed many times. The J gene is TRBJ1-3, the V gene TRBV2, with D possibly being TRBD1 (6 bases). Germline loops: CDR1 SNHLY, CDR2 FYNNEI. Trimming pared 7 bases from V and 0 bases from J, leaving 10 bases between. CDR3 length equals 14 residues. The CDR3 DNA reads TGTGCCAGCAAAGACAGGATCTCTGGAAACACCATATATTTT. This encodes CASKDRISGNTIYF.

The chain employs TRBV4-1 and TRBJ1-4, with 9 bases aligning to TRBD1. V trimming: 6 bases; J trimming: 7 bases; junction bases outside the gene matches: 6. Per the germline V gene, CDR1 is MGHRA and CDR2 is YSYEKL. The CDR3 has 14 amino acids. The CDR3 sequence: CASSHDRGSEKLFF. The CDR3 nucleotides are TGCGCCAGCAGTCACGACAGGGGGTCTGAAAAACTGTTTTTT.

This clonotype was seen a few times. The chain recombines TRBV12-3 or TRBV12-4 with TRBJ2-5; TRBD2 might be the D (7 bases). This CDR3 has 16 residues. With 2 bases removed from V and 5 bases from J, the gap between germline ends came to 18 bases. In nucleotides, the CDR3 is TGTGCCAGCAGTTTATACGGGGGGCGCGTTGGGGAGACCCAGTACTTC. It specifies CASSLYGGRVGETQYF.

There are a few counts of this clonotype. The chain joins TRBV6-1 to TRBJ1-1; D perhaps matches TRBD1 (6 bases). Germline V gives CDR1 MNHNS, CDR2 SASEGT. The CDR3 has 14 amino acids. Trimming cost V 7 bases and J 1 base, with 13 bases left between them. The CDR3 DNA reads TGTGCCAGCACCCCGGGACACCCGAACACTGAAGCTTTCTTT. It codes for CASTPGHPNTEAFF.

The chain joins TRBV5-1 to TRBJ1-2; tentatively, D is TRBD1 (5 bases). V dropped 5 bases and J dropped 4 bases, with 15 bases sitting between them. The CDR3 is made up of 14 amino acids. Per germline, CDR1 SGHRS and CDR2 YFSETQ. In DNA, the CDR3 is TGCGCCAGCAGTCTCGCGGGGGAAGTCTATGGCTACACCTTC. Translating gives CASSLAGEVYGYTF.

This clonotype was observed at least ten times. This chain links TRBV20-1 with TRBJ2-1; 9 nucleotides match TRBD1. Per germline, CDR1 DFQATT and CDR2 SNEGSKA (reference sequence). The CDR3 totals 11 residues. The V gene end was trimmed by 6 bases and the J gene end by 9 bases; junction bases not matched to a gene: 3. The CDR3 sequence is CSALQGAEQFF. The CDR3 DNA reads as TGCAGTGCCTTACAGGGGGCTGAGCAGTTCTTC.

In this sample, this clonotype turned up a few times. This chain connects TRBV10-3 to TRBJ2-7; TRBD1 agrees at 8 bases. The CDR3 totals 12 residues. CDR1 ENHRY and CDR2 SYGVKD come from the germline V gene. V lost 11 bases and J lost 3; bases outside the gene matches: 6. The CDR3 loop is CAAAGQGYEQYF. The CDR3 coding sequence is TGTGCCGCCGCCGGACAGGGCTACGAGCAGTACTTC.

The chain combines TRBV6-7 with TRBJ1-1; 10 bases fit TRBD1. TRBV6-7 is noted as an ORF with a role that remains uncertain. Losses at the gene ends were 8 bases for V and 5 bases for J; bases not matched to a gene: 8. This CDR3 comprises 14 residues. CDR3 in DNA: TGTGCCAGCGGGACAGGGGCAAGGGAAACTGAAGCTTTCTTT. This sequence encodes CASGTGARETEAFF.

This sequence joins TRBV4-2 and TRBJ2-5; the match to TRBD1 covers 7 bases. Germline trimming cut 1 base from V and 4 bases from J; bases unmatched to any gene: 9. The germline V gene has CDR1 LGHNA and CDR2 YNFKEQ. CDR3 length: 16 residues. The CDR3 coding sequence is TGTGCCAGCAGCCAAGCCCAGGGGGATATCAGAGAGACCCAGTACTTC. Amino acids: CASSQAQGDIRETQYF.

The V call is TRBV15, the J call TRBJ1-4, with D unresolved. There are 15 residues in the CDR3. CDR1 is LNHNV and CDR2 is YYDKDF in the germline V gene (reference sequence). Trimming took off 0 bases at V and 5 bases at J, with 10 bases between the two ends. The CDR3 loop reads CATSRDPTGNEKLFF. The DNA for the CDR3 is TGTGCCACCAGCAGAGATCCGACGGGAAATGAAAAACTGTTTTTT. The whole variable domain, filled in from reference TRBV15 and TRBJ1-4, reads DAMVIQNPRYQVTQFGKPVTLSCSQTLNHNVMYWYQQKSSQAPKLLFHYYDKDFNNEADTPDNFQSRRPNTSFCFLDIRSPGLGDTAMYLCATSRDPTGNEKLFFGSGTQLSVL.

The rearrangement uses TRBV20-1 and TRBJ1-1; D remains unclear. CDR3 size: 16 residues. V gave up 0 bases and J gave up 0 bases, with 14 bases separating them. The germline CDR1 and CDR2 sequences are DFQATT and SNEGSKA (reference sequence). Written as DNA, the CDR3 is TGCAGTGCTAGAGATCGGGAGGAACTTATGAACACTGAAGCTTTCTTT. It translates to CSARDREELMNTEAFF.

V gene TRBV30 combines with J gene TRBJ2-7; D possibly corresponds to TRBD2 (5 bases). V was trimmed by 2 bases and J by 7 bases, leaving 9 bases between them. The germline CDR1 and CDR2 sequences are GTSNPN and SVGIG (reference sequence). The CDR3 loop spans 11 amino acids. The CDR3 DNA reads TGTGCCTGGAGTACCCCGGGGGAGCAGTACTTC. It is translated as CAWSTPGEQYF.

This clonotype appeared many times. This rearrangement joins TRBV30 to TRBJ2-7, with a weak D call TRBD1 (5 bases). Trimming cost V 6 bases and J 1 base, with 7 bases left between them. Germline loops: CDR1 GTSNPN, CDR2 SVGIG (reference sequence). The CDR3 is 11 amino acids. The CDR3: CACSGSYEQYF. CDR3 nucleotide sequence: TGTGCCTGCTCAGGGTCCTACGAGCAGTACTTC.

Many counts were recorded for this clonotype. The chain is built from TRBV27 and TRBJ2-7, with 9 bases aligning to TRBD2. The ends lost 3 bases at V and 4 bases at J; junction bases unmatched: 7. This CDR3 has 15 amino acids. Germline-derived CDR1 and CDR2 are MNHEY and SMNVEV (reference sequence). CDR3 bases: TGTGCCAGCAGTTTCGCGGGAGGGCCTGTGTACGAGCAGTACTTC. Translating it yields CASSFAGGPVYEQYF.